These 27 T cell receptor beta chains share one sample of origin, sequenced in a study of blood T cell repertoires in COVID-19. Measured with immunoSEQ multiplex PCR; TCRdb has only the in-frame clones, and not every one. The table lists under 200,000 clones, 83% of them singletons. The source material was peripheral blood. These receptors were taken from a woman aged 80 or older with acute or convalescent COVID-19.

J is TRBJ1-5 and V is TRBV6-6; 10 bases fit TRBD1. Germline trimming cut 7 bases from V and 5 bases from J; bases unmatched to any gene: 5. CDR1 and CDR2 from the germline V gene are MNHNY and SVGAGI (reference sequence). The CDR3 totals 14 residues. The DNA of the CDR3 is TGTGCCAGCAAAGGGACAGGGGAAGATCAGCCCCAGCATTTT. It encodes CASKGTGEDQPQHF.

J is TRBJ2-2 and V is TRBV2, with 10 bases matching TRBD2. The CDR3 is made up of 16 amino acids. CDR1 and CDR2 from the germline V gene are SNHLY and FYNNEI. V shed 5 bases and J 0 bases; nucleotides not matched to a gene: 3. CDR3 bases: TGTGCCAGCAGTCTTACTAGCGGGGCGAACACCGGGGAGCTGTTTTTT. Its translation: CASSLTSGANTGELFF.

V gene TRBV5-4 combines with J gene TRBJ2-2; 7 bases line up with TRBD2. V lost 2 bases and J lost 2; bases outside the gene matches: 3. The length of the CDR3 is 15 residues. Germline CDR1 SGHNT, CDR2 YYREEE (reference sequence). CDR3 loop: CASSLPGGNTGELFF. The CDR3 DNA reads TGTGCCAGCAGCTTACCGGGGGGAAACACCGGGGAGCTGTTTTTT.

The chain links TRBV7-2 to TRBJ2-3; D remains ambiguous. Trimming pared 5 bases from V and 2 bases from J, leaving 5 bases between. This CDR3 region has 12 residues. CDR1 is SGHTA and CDR2 is FQGNSA in the germline V gene. The CDR3 DNA follows: TGTGCCAGCAGCCCGTACACAGATACGCAGTATTTT. Translated, it gives CASSPYTDTQYF.

The chain is built from TRBV7-2 and TRBJ2-1, with TRBD2 as a possible D gene (6 bases). The V end was cut by 3 bases, the J end by 5 bases, with 23 bases between. There are 18 residues in the CDR3. Per the germline V gene, CDR1 is SGHTA and CDR2 is FQGNSA. CDR3 loop: CASSFIIAGLNEDNEQFF. For the CDR3, the DNA is TGTGCCAGCAGCTTTATAATCGCGGGGTTAAACGAGGACAATGAGCAGTTCTTC.

This sequence joins TRBV9 and TRBJ1-4; possible D gene TRBD1, 5 bases. The CDR3 consists of 15 residues. Trimming took off 1 base at V and 8 bases at J, with 15 bases between the two ends. In germline, CDR1 is SGDLS, CDR2 YYNGEE. The CDR3, as DNA: TGTGCCAGCAGCGTAAGCGCAATTGGGGGGGAAAAACTGTTTTTT. It translates to CASSVSAIGGEKLFF.

The rearrangement joins TRBV4-3 to TRBJ2-1; TRBD2 aligns across 9 bases. The J segment lost 3 bases and the V segment lost 5 bases, leaving 8 bases of the junction unmatched. Germline V gives CDR1 LGHNA, CDR2 YSLEER. The CDR3 has 16 residues. The CDR3: CASSEGTSSGYNEQFF. DNA of the CDR3: TGCGCCAGCAGCGAAGGGACTAGCAGTGGCTACAATGAGCAGTTCTTC.

The chain combines TRBV3-1 (or the pseudogene TRBV3-2) with TRBJ2-5; TRBD1 aligns across 10 bases. The germline gives CDR1 LGHDT, CDR2 YNNKEL (reference sequence). The V and J ends lost 2 bases and 0 bases, in that order; junction bases with no gene match: 6. The CDR3 runs 17 residues. CDR3 in DNA: TGTGCCAGCAGCCAATACGGACAGGGGGACTACCAAGAGACCCAGTACTTC. The encoded protein is CASSQYGQGDYQETQYF.

This chain joins TRBV14 and TRBJ2-5, with D maybe TRBD1 (5 bases). V lost 0 bases and J 3 bases, leaving 11 bases between the germline ends. Germline CDR1 is SGHDN and CDR2 is FVKESK. CDR3 size: 15 residues. CDR3 DNA: TGTGCCAGCAGCCAAGAGGTTCGCAGGGAAGAGACCCAGTACTTC. Translated, it gives CASSQEVRREETQYF. The full variable domain, rest sourced from reference TRBV14 and TRBJ2-5, is EAGVTQFPSHSVIEKGQTVTLRCDPISGHDNLYWYRRVMGKEIKFLLHFVKESKQDESGMPNNRFLAERTGGTYSTLKVQPAELEDSGVYFCASSQEVRREETQYFGPGTRLLVL.

The chain combines TRBV5-8 with TRBJ1-5, with 11 bases lining up with TRBD1. Per the germline V gene, CDR1 is SGHTS and CDR2 is YDEGEE. Trimming took 4 bases from V and 4 from J; bases not matched to a gene: 4. This CDR3 is 15 amino acids long. Here the CDR3 reads CASSGTGGRNQPQHF. CDR3 bases: TGTGCCAGCAGCGGGACAGGGGGTAGGAATCAGCCCCAGCATTTT.

The chain is built from TRBV19 and TRBJ1-1; TRBD1 might be the D (6 bases). The V end lost 3 bases, the J end lost 1 base, and 6 bases lay between the germline ends. CDR1 is LNHDA, CDR2 SQIVND, per germline (reference sequence). This CDR3 spans 13 amino acids. The CDR3 nucleotides are TGTGCCAGTAGTATGGGACAGAACACTGAAGCTTTCTTT. It specifies CASSMGQNTEAFF.

The chain recombines TRBV7-9 with TRBJ2-1; 8 nucleotides match TRBD1. The CDR3 is made up of 15 amino acids. V was clipped by 5 bases and J by 4 bases; unmatched bases: 7. Germline loops: CDR1 SEHNR, CDR2 FQNEAQ (reference sequence). CDR3 nucleotide sequence: TGTGCCAGCAGCCCTAGGACAGGGACGTACAATGAGCAGTTCTTC. Translated: CASSPRTGTYNEQFF.

This chain links TRBV18 with TRBJ1-1, with D perhaps TRBD1 (5 bases). From germline, CDR1 is KGHSH and CDR2 LQKENI. The CDR3 is 15 amino acids. With 4 bases removed from V and 0 bases from J, the gap between germline ends came to 12 bases. The CDR3 DNA reads as TGTGCCAGCTCACATATCAGGGAAATGAACACTGAAGCTTTCTTT. Residues: CASSHIREMNTEAFF.

Here the CDR3 reads CASSPRTGGAEAFF. The CDR3 bases are TGTGCCAGCAGCCCCCGGACAGGGGGGGCTGAAGCTTTCTTT. The chain is built from TRBV9 and TRBJ1-1, with 10 bases identical to TRBD1. The CDR3 is 14 amino acids. Germline values: CDR1 SGDLS, CDR2 YYNGEE. The V and J ends lost 4 bases and 6 bases, in that order; junction bases with no gene match: 6.

The genes are TRBV9 and TRBJ2-1; 7 nucleotides agree with TRBD1. The CDR3 runs to 15 residues. After removal of 0 bases from V and 4 bases from J, the junction contained 4 bases not matched to a gene. The germline CDR1 and CDR2 sequences are SGDLS and YYNGEE. The CDR3 spells CASSVEQGIYNEQFF. The CDR3 nucleotides are TGTGCCAGCAGCGTAGAACAGGGGATATACAATGAGCAGTTCTTC.

This rearrangement joins TRBV19 to TRBJ2-1; 9 nucleotides match TRBD2. CDR3 length: 17 residues. Germline trimming cut 4 bases from V and 0 bases from J; bases unmatched to any gene: 7. Germline CDR1 and CDR2: LNHDA and SQIVND (reference sequence). The CDR3 region is CASSTSSGATSYNEQFF. CDR3 bases: TGTGCCAGTAGTACCTCTAGCGGGGCGACCTCCTACAATGAGCAGTTCTTC. The full variable domain, in which reference TRBV19 and TRBJ2-1 provide the parts outside the CDR3, is DGGITQSPKYLFRKEGQNVTLSCEQNLNHDAMYWYRQDPGQGLRLIYYSQIVNDFQKGDIAEGYSVSREKKESFPLTVTSAQKNPTAFYLCASSTSSGATSYNEQFFGPGTRLTVL.

The gene calls are TRBV4-1 and TRBJ2-1; 8 bases line up with TRBD2. Germline assignment: CDR1 MGHRA and CDR2 YSYEKL. This CDR3 is built from 20 residues. V lost 6 bases and J lost 0; bases outside the gene matches: 19. This chain's CDR3 is CASRRDAAGGLRSSYNEQFF. The CDR3 DNA is TGCGCCAGCAGACGTGATGCGGCGGGGGGTCTCCGCAGCTCCTACAATGAGCAGTTCTTC.

This clone came up once. This sequence joins TRBV18 and TRBJ2-2, with 7 bases matching TRBD2. This CDR3 has 16 amino acids. The V gene's germline CDR1 is KGHSH and CDR2 LQKENI. V shed 1 base, J shed 5 bases, and the junction held 7 bases outside the gene matches. The CDR3 protein is CASSPRVSSGTGELFF. CDR3 nucleotides: TGTGCCAGCTCACCACGAGTTTCTAGCGGAACCGGGGAGCTGTTTTTT.

V usage is TRBV7-9 and J usage is TRBJ1-1, with D perhaps TRBD1 (6 bases). The CDR3 has 14 residues. Germline CDR1 is SEHNR and CDR2 is FQNEAQ (reference sequence). V dropped 1 base and J dropped 1 base, with 7 bases sitting between them. The CDR3: CASSLGTANTEAFF. The DNA of the CDR3 is TGTGCCAGCAGCTTAGGGACAGCGAACACTGAAGCTTTCTTT.

The CDR3 sequence: CASSLFGGRNYEQYF. The CDR3 DNA is TGTGCCAGCAGTTTATTTGGCGGCAGAAATTACGAGCAGTACTTC. This sequence joins TRBV27 and TRBJ2-7; D ambiguous. The CDR3 extends over 15 amino acids. Deletions cut 1 base from V and 4 bases from J, with 14 bases between. CDR1 is MNHEY and CDR2 is SMNVEV in the germline V gene (reference sequence).

This chain links TRBV24-1 with TRBJ2-2; TRBD1 might be the D (5 bases). V was pared by 0 bases and J by 5 bases, with 12 bases between. Germline loops: CDR1 KGHDR, CDR2 SFDVKD. The CDR3 loop spans 16 amino acids. CDR3 sequence: CATSDLTGDPTGELFF. The CDR3 DNA reads TGTGCCACCAGTGATTTGACAGGAGATCCGACCGGGGAGCTGTTTTTT.

The V gene is TRBV12-5, the J gene TRBJ2-2; 7 bases map to TRBD2. The CDR3 is made up of 14 amino acids. Germline values: CDR1 LGHNT, CDR2 FRNRAP. V trimming: 6 bases; J trimming: 7 bases; junction bases outside the gene matches: 8. Written as DNA, the CDR3 is TGTGCTAGTGGACGGGCGGGAGCGAGCGGGGAGCTGTTTTTT. Translation gives CASGRAGASGELFF.

The V gene is TRBV7-8, the J gene TRBJ1-4; D is ambiguous. Germline CDR1 reads SGHVS; CDR2 reads FQNEAQ. This CDR3 contains 13 residues. Trimming removed 6 bases from V and 8 bases from J, with 13 bases in between. CDR3 coding DNA: TGTGCCAGCAGTCCGGTGGGGAGCGAAAAACTGTTTTTT. This encodes CASSPVGSEKLFF.

The chain employs TRBV6-4 and TRBJ2-1; 8 bases line up with TRBD1. V lost 11 bases to trimming and J lost 9 bases; unmatched junction nucleotides: 18. The CDR3 extends over 15 amino acids. Germline V gives CDR1 MRHNA, CDR2 SNTAGT. CDR3 DNA: TGTGCCTCCTCAGTGGTGTCAGGGGGCGCGGTTGAGCAGTTCTTC. Residues: CASSVVSGGAVEQFF.

The chain is built from TRBV2 and TRBJ2-2; D ambiguous. The CDR3 runs to 13 residues. Trimming pared 3 bases from V and 5 bases from J, leaving 7 bases between. Germline-derived CDR1 and CDR2 are SNHLY and FYNNEI. This CDR3 reads CASSEWPTGELFF. DNA of the CDR3: TGTGCCAGCAGTGAGTGGCCAACCGGGGAGCTGTTTTTT.

This rearrangement joins TRBV6-1 to TRBJ2-5; weak D call: TRBD1 (6 bases). The CDR3 is made up of 18 amino acids. Germline V gene data show CDR1 as MNHNS and CDR2 as SASEGT. The germline V and J ends were trimmed by 0 bases and 0 bases, with 17 bases remaining between them. The CDR3 here is CASSEALGTRGYQETQYF. The CDR3 nucleotides read TGTGCCAGCAGTGAAGCCCTAGGGACACGTGGGTACCAAGAGACCCAGTACTTC.

The gene calls are TRBV30 and TRBJ2-6; D might be TRBD2 (6 bases). The CDR3 sequence is 15 residues long. Germline assignment: CDR1 GTSNPN and CDR2 SVGIG (reference sequence). Trimming pared 3 bases from V and 2 bases from J, leaving 11 bases between. The CDR3 loop reads CAWRRGRTGANVLTF. In nucleotides, the CDR3 is TGTGCCTGGAGGAGAGGGAGGACTGGGGCCAACGTCCTGACTTTC.